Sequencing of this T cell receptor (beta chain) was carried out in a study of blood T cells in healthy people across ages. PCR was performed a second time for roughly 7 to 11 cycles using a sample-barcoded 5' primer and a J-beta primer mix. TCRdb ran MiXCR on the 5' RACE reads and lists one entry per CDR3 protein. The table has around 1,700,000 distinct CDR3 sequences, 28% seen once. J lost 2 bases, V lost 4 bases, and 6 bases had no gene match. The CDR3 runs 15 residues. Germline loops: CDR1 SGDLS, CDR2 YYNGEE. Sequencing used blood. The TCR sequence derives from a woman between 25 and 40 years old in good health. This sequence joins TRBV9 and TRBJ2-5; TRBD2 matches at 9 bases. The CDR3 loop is CASSLRTSVQETQYF. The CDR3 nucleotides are TGTGCCAGCAGCCTCCGGACTAGCGTACAAGAGACCCAGTACTTC.